This passage covers 4 T cell receptor beta chains from one sample sequenced in a study of cytomegalovirus exposure and HLA in healthy donors. The PCR ran on 60 Vbeta and 13 Jbeta primers. Using immunoSEQ multiplex PCR, the repertoire was profiled, and TCRdb retains in-frame clones only, with some absent. The table records about 120,000 clones, 65% to 75% of them present only once. Material for sequencing was PBMCs. The receptors were sampled from a woman between 50 and 59 years old in good health and CMV-seropositive.

This clone came up a few times. In nucleotides, the CDR3 is TGTGCCATATGGGGTGGGGCTGAGAACACTGAAGCTTTCTTT. Translated: CAIWGGAENTEAFF. The V gene is TRBV28, the J gene TRBJ1-1, with TRBD1 as a possible D gene (5 bases). Germline V gives CDR1 MDHEN, CDR2 SYDVKM. This CDR3 region has 14 residues. V lost 10 bases to trimming and J lost 1 base, with 16 bases between them.

The V call is TRBV5-4, the J call TRBJ2-3; the D is unclear. The V gene's germline CDR1 is SGHNT and CDR2 YYREEE (reference sequence). Trimming took off 0 bases at V and 0 bases at J, with 8 bases between the two ends. CDR3 size: 15 residues. CDR3 DNA: TGTGCCAGCAGCTTGGACTATTCAAGCACAGATACGCAGTATTTT. Translating gives CASSLDYSSTDTQYF.

The CDR3 region is CAWSVLSEKLFF. The CDR3 nucleotides are TGTGCCTGGAGTGTACTTAGTGAAAAACTGTTTTTT. The chain is built from TRBV30 and TRBJ1-4; no clear D. V lost 0 bases to trimming and J lost 7 bases, with 6 bases between them. Germline V CDR1 and CDR2: GTSNPN, SVGIG (reference sequence). This CDR3 region has 12 residues.

The rearrangement joins TRBV6-4 to TRBJ1-2; tentatively, D is TRBD1 (5 bases). In germline, CDR1 is MRHNA, CDR2 SNTAGT. This CDR3 spans 16 amino acids. V lost 5 bases and J lost 0, with 16 bases in between. In nucleotides, the CDR3 is TGTGCCAGCAGTCCGGGACTGCAGGCGTCTAACTATGGCTACACCTTC. As protein: CASSPGLQASNYGYTF.